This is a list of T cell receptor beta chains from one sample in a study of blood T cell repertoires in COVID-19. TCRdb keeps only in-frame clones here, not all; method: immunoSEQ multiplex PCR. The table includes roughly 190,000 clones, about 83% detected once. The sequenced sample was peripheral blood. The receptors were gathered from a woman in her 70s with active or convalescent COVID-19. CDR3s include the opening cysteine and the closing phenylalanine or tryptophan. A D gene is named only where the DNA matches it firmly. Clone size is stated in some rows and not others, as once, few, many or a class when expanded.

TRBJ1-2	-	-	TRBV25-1	CASTGGSAGDGYTF	TGTGCCAGCACCGGTGGCAGCGCCGGTGATGGCTACACCTTC
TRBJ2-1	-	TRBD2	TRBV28	CASSRGLAGGGQFF	TGTGCCAGCAGCCGTGGACTAGCGGGAGGTGGGCAGTTCTTC
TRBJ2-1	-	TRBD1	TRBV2	CASRQGSGDEQFF	TGTGCCAGCAGACAGGGGTCAGGAGATGAGCAGTTCTTC
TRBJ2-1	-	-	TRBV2	CASSGAFLAIEQFF	TGTGCCAGCAGTGGAGCTTTCCTAGCCATAGAGCAGTTCTTC
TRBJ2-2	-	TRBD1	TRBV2	CASSVTGETGELFF	TGTGCCAGCAGCGTGACAGGGGAAACCGGGGAGCTGTTTTTT
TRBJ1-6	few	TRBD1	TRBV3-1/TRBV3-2	CASSLTGVNSPLHF	TGTGCCAGCAGCCTCACAGGGGTAAATTCACCCCTCCACTTT
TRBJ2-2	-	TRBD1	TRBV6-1	CASSEWDRGAGELFF	TGTGCCAGCAGTGAATGGGACAGGGGCGCCGGGGAGCTGTTTTTT
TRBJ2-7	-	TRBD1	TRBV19	CASSRGGTGNFHEQYF	TGTGCCAGTAGTAGAGGAGGGACAGGGAACTTCCACGAGCAGTACTTC
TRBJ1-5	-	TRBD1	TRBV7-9	CASSPTGSNQPQHF	TGTGCCAGCAGCCCGACAGGGAGCAATCAGCCCCAGCATTTT
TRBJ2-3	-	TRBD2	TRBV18	CASSSLTSGRAGSTDTQYF	TGTGCCAGCTCATCCTTGACTAGCGGGAGGGCCGGTAGCACAGATACGCAGTATTTT
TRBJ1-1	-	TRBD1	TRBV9	CASSPIRGRGTEAFF	TGTGCCAGCAGCCCCATCAGGGGGCGAGGCACTGAAGCTTTCTTT
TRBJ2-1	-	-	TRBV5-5	CASSLVGQTYNEQFF	TGTGCCAGCAGCTTGGTAGGACAGACATACAATGAGCAGTTCTTC
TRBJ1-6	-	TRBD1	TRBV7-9	CASSPVKGQANSPLHF	TGTGCCAGCAGCCCGGTTAAAGGACAGGCCAATTCACCCCTCCACTTT
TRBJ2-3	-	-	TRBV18	CASSAAGVSDTQYF	TGTGCCAGCTCAGCGGCCGGGGTGTCAGATACGCAGTATTTT
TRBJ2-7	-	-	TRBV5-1	CASSLGQDVYEQYF	TGCGCCAGCAGCTTGGGACAGGACGTATACGAGCAGTACTTC
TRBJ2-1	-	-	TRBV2	CASSEAGGGNEQFF	TGTGCCAGCAGTGAAGCGGGAGGGGGCAATGAGCAGTTCTTC
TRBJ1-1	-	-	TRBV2	CASSFNGGTEAFF	TGTGCCAGCAGCTTTAACGGGGGCACTGAAGCTTTCTTT
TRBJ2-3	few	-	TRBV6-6	CASNPSGGTDTQYF	TGTGCCAGCAATCCCTCAGGGGGCACAGATACGCAGTATTTT
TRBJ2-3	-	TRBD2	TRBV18	CASSLRTSSDTQYF	TGTGCCAGCTCACTTCGGACTAGTTCAGATACGCAGTATTTT
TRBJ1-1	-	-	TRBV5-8	CASNLGEGRNTEAFF	TGTGCCAGCAACCTAGGGGAGGGCAGGAACACTGAAGCTTTCTTT
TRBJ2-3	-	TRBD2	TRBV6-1	CASSEIAGGSTGDTQYF	TGTGCCAGCAGTGAAATAGCGGGAGGGAGTACAGGAGATACGCAGTATTTT
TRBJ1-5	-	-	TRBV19	CASRWSEDSNQPQHF	TGTGCCAGTAGATGGTCAGAAGATAGCAATCAGCCCCAGCATTTT
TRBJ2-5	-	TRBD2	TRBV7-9	CASLPGTSGSWETQYF	TGTGCCAGCCTCCCGGGGACTAGCGGGAGTTGGGAGACCCAGTACTTC
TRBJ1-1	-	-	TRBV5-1	CASSLVPSGNTEAFF	TGCGCCAGCAGCTTGGTCCCATCGGGGAACACTGAAGCTTTCTTT
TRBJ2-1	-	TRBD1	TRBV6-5	CASSMDRGRYNEQFF	TGTGCCAGCAGCATGGACAGGGGGCGTTACAATGAGCAGTTCTTC
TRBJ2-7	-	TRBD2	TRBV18	CASSSGLARSDEQYF	TGTGCCAGCTCATCCGGACTAGCTAGATCGGACGAGCAGTACTTC